This T cell receptor beta chain was sequenced for a study of T-cell reconstitution after alpha-beta-depleted transplantation in children. V lost 6 bases and J 7 bases, leaving 22 bases between the germline ends. The CDR3 spans 15 residues. In germline, CDR1 is SNHLY, CDR2 FYNNEI. A TCRbeta library incorporating unique molecular identifiers was prepared. Each CDR3 protein is one row after TCRdb ran MiXCR on the PCR reads. The table shows around 420,000 distinct CDR3 sequences, with around 15% occurring only once. This rearrangement joins TRBV2 to TRBJ2-7, with D unclear. This sample comprised PBMCs, mostly from graft donor cells, obtained 360 days after TCRalphabeta/CD19-depleted stem cell transplant. The sequence came from a boy younger than two who had a stem cell transplant for Wiskott-Aldrich syndrome, so the T cells may come from the graft donor. The CDR3 loop is CASSAFRSETREQYF. The CDR3 nucleotides are TGTGCCAGCAGCGCCTTCCGGAGTGAGACGAGGGAGCAGTACTTC.